The table lists the clone carrying this TCR beta chain with many counts. The hyperthyroidism was newly diagnosed and had lasted under 2 months; the patients were aged 18 to 65. Uncontrolled infection, other autoimmune disease, pregnancy or lactation led to exclusion. The sample originates from a study of T cells in Graves' hyperthyroidism and ophthalmopathy. The investigators amplified TCR beta CDR3 regions from RNA transcripts. The TCR CDR3 was amplified in a first-round RT-PCR using the HTBI primer set. A single record per CDR3 protein comes from TCRdb applying MiXCR to the multiplex PCR reads. The sample holds around 280,000 distinct CDR3 sequences, 12% to 15% seen once. This CDR3 spans 16 amino acids. Looked up from germline, CDR1 is MGHRA and CDR2 is YSYEKL. V was cut by 1 base and J by 2 bases, with 15 bases left in between.

This sequence was found in a woman aged 40 to 50 with Graves' hyperthyroidism. Source material: blood. V is TRBV4-1 and J is TRBJ2-7; D uncertain. In DNA, the CDR3 is TGCGCCAGCAGCCAAGCTTCTAAGGACGGCCCCTACGAGCAGTACTTC. Amino acid sequence: CASSQASKDGPYEQYF.